The T cell receptor beta chain described here comes from a study of cytomegalovirus exposure and HLA in healthy donors. This CDR3 spans 20 amino acids. J gave up 6 bases and V 0 bases, and 17 bases lay outside the gene matches. Per the germline V gene, CDR1 is SGHTA and CDR2 is FQGTGA. Clones were sequenced by immunoSEQ multiplex PCR, and TCRdb holds only the in-frame ones, with some missing. The sample shows approximately 300,000 clones, roughly nine tenths of them seen only once. The TCR sequence derives from a young woman in good health and CMV-seropositive. The J gene is TRBJ1-6, the V gene TRBV7-3; 7 nucleotides line up with TRBD1. Sequenced input: PBMCs. CDR3 protein: CASSLTGGRQGSGVNSPLHF. The CDR3 DNA reads TGTGCCAGCAGCTTAACAGGGGGAAGACAGGGTAGCGGGGTTAATTCACCCCTCCACTTT.